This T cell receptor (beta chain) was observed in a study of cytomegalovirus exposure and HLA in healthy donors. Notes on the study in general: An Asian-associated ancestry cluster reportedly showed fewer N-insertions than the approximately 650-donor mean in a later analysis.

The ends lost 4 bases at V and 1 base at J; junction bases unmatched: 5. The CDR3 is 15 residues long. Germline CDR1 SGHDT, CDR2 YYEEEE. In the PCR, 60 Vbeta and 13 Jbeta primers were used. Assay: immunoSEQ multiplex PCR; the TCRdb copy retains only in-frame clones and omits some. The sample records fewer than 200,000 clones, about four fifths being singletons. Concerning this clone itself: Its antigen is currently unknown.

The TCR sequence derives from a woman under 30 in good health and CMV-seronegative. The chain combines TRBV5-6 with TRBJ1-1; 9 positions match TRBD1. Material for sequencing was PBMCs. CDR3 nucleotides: TGTGCCAGCAGCCCAGGGACAGGGACGAACACTGAAGCTTTCTTT. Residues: CASSPGTGTNTEAFF.